Each of the 24 T cell receptor beta chains below was sequenced from the same sample in a study of cytomegalovirus exposure and HLA in healthy donors. PCR amplification relied on 60 Vbeta primers (plus 13 Jbeta primers). The assay was immunoSEQ multiplex PCR, and TCRdb's table has in-frame clones only and misses some. Of fewer than 150,000 clones in the sample, 80% to 85% were seen once. Sequenced input: PBMCs. Receptor source: a female donor in good health and CMV-seronegative.

This clone was recorded a few times. V is TRBV4-1 and J is TRBJ1-5; D is unresolved. CDR1 and CDR2 from the germline V gene are MGHRA and YSYEKL. Between the trimmed V and J ends, which lost 2 bases and 5 bases, there was a span of 7 bases. The CDR3 sequence is 13 residues long. CDR3 DNA sequence: TGCGCCAGCAGCCAATGGCAGGATCAGCCCCAGCATTTT. Encoded protein: CASSQWQDQPQHF.

The chain recombines TRBV27 with TRBJ2-7; 8 positions agree with TRBD1. This CDR3 is 16 amino acids long. Germline V gene data show CDR1 as MNHEY and CDR2 as SMNVEV (reference sequence). Trimming took 6 bases from V and 5 from J; bases not matched to a gene: 15. The CDR3 sequence is CASSPGRRQGRNEQYF. CDR3 nucleotide sequence: TGTGCCAGCAGCCCCGGAAGACGACAGGGGAGGAACGAGCAGTACTTC.

This clone was recorded only once. The V gene is TRBV7-9, the J gene TRBJ2-1; weak D call: TRBD2 (6 bases). This CDR3 has 19 residues. Germline-derived CDR1 and CDR2 are SEHNR and FQNEAQ (reference sequence). The germline V and J ends were trimmed by 3 bases and 0 bases, with 21 bases remaining between them. The chain's CDR3 is CASSLTKLSGTSSYNEQFF. Written as DNA, the CDR3 is TGTGCCAGCAGCTTGACCAAACTGTCCGGGACTTCCTCCTACAATGAGCAGTTCTTC.

The CDR3 sequence: CASSLEGVQPQHF. The CDR3 nucleotides are TGTGCCAGCAGCTTAGAGGGGGTTCAGCCCCAGCATTTT. The chain recombines TRBV7-9 with TRBJ1-5, with a weak D call TRBD1 (6 bases). The V end lost 1 base, the J end lost 6 bases, and 7 bases lay between the germline ends. CDR1 is SEHNR and CDR2 is FQNEAQ in the germline V gene (reference sequence). This CDR3 spans 13 amino acids.

This chain connects TRBV5-6 to TRBJ2-7; TRBD1 matches 8 bases. The J segment lost 2 bases and the V segment lost 3 bases, leaving 7 bases of the junction unmatched. CDR1 and CDR2 (germline): SGHDT, YYEEEE. This CDR3 is built from 15 residues. CDR3 DNA: TGTGCCAGCAGCTCAAGACAGGGGAGTACCTACGAGCAGTACTTC. Protein product: CASSSRQGSTYEQYF.

The DNA for the CDR3 is TGTGCCAGCAGTGACTCCCCCGAGAGCGGGGAGCTGTTTTTT. Its translation is CASSDSPESGELFF. The rearrangement uses TRBV6-4 and TRBJ2-2; no clear D gene. CDR3 length equals 14 residues. V was trimmed by 0 bases and J by 7 bases, leaving 9 bases between them. Germline CDR1 and CDR2: MRHNA and SNTAGT.

This chain connects TRBV19 to TRBJ1-5; the D gene is possibly TRBD1 (5 bases). Deletions cut 5 bases from V and 4 bases from J, with 18 bases between. CDR3 length: 16 amino acids. In germline, CDR1 is LNHDA, CDR2 SQIVND (reference sequence). This chain's CDR3 is CASSPGGGARNQPQHF. The CDR3 DNA sequence: TGTGCCAGTAGTCCCGGAGGAGGGGCTAGGAATCAGCCCCAGCATTTT.

The V and J genes are TRBV9 and TRBJ2-3, with a weak D call TRBD1 (6 bases). The germline V gene encodes CDR1 SGDLS and CDR2 YYNGEE. The CDR3 runs 13 residues. Trimming left V 3 bases short and J 1 base short, with 6 bases between. CDR3 protein: CASSAGGTDTQYF. For the CDR3, the DNA is TGTGCCAGCAGCGCAGGGGGCACAGATACGCAGTATTTT. Filled out from reference TRBV9 and TRBJ2-3, the complete variable domain reads DSGVTQTPKHLITATGQRVTLRCSPRSGDLSVYWYQQSLDQGLQFLIQYYNGEERAKGNILERFSAQQFPDLHSELNLSSLELGDSALYFCASSAGGTDTQYFGPGTRLTVL.

The table lists this clone with a few counts. This chain uses TRBV4-1 with TRBJ2-6, with 8 bases aligning to TRBD2. Unmatched junction bases numbered 8, after V lost 2 bases and J lost 2 bases. This CDR3 is built from 18 residues. Germline CDR1 is MGHRA and CDR2 is YSYEKL. CDR3: CASSQPQTAGAGANVLTF. In nucleotides, the CDR3 is TGCGCCAGCAGCCAACCTCAGACAGCGGGAGCTGGGGCCAACGTCCTGACTTTC.

The genes are TRBV27 and TRBJ1-1; TRBD1 matches 7 bases. This CDR3 has 13 amino acids. V was pared by 7 bases and J by 3 bases, with 5 bases of the junction left unmatched. Germline V gives CDR1 MNHEY, CDR2 SMNVEV (reference sequence). In DNA form, the CDR3 reads TGTGCCAGCACCGGGGACAGCTACACTGAAGCTTTCTTT. It yields the protein CASTGDSYTEAFF.

The sample holds one count of this clone. The gene calls are TRBV6-5 and TRBJ1-2; perhaps TRBD1 as D (6 bases). This CDR3 spans 15 amino acids. CDR1 is MNHEY and CDR2 is SVGAGI in the germline V gene. Trimming took off 7 bases at V and 8 bases at J, with 23 bases between the two ends. CDR3 nucleotide sequence: TGTGCCAGCATTCCAATGGGGGCGGGGGTCAAAGGCTACACCTTC. Protein sequence: CASIPMGAGVKGYTF.

This chain joins TRBV2 and TRBJ1-2; 8 bases are shared with TRBD1. The CDR3 loop spans 13 amino acids. Germline values: CDR1 SNHLY, CDR2 FYNNEI. The ends lost 5 bases at V and 11 bases at J; junction bases unmatched: 10. CDR3 sequence: CASSPGAGGRYTF. The CDR3 region has the DNA TGTGCCAGCAGTCCCGGGGCAGGGGGCCGTTACACCTTC.

The chain uses TRBV27 and TRBJ2-5; 7 nucleotides align to TRBD2. Germline V gene data show CDR1 as MNHEY and CDR2 as SMNVEV (reference sequence). V dropped 5 bases and J dropped 4; count of bases not matched to a gene: 4. The CDR3 contains 13 residues. This chain's CDR3 is CASSGRGRETQYF. In DNA, the CDR3 is TGTGCCAGCAGTGGGAGGGGCCGAGAGACCCAGTACTTC.

The rearrangement uses TRBV27 and TRBJ2-5; the D gene is possibly TRBD2 (6 bases). V dropped 6 bases and J dropped 6 bases, with 11 bases sitting between them. Germline V gene data show CDR1 as MNHEY and CDR2 as SMNVEV (reference sequence). The CDR3 is 12 residues long. The DNA for the CDR3 is TGTGCCAGCAGAAGTCTAGCGAAGACCCAGTACTTC. This sequence encodes CASRSLAKTQYF.

V usage is TRBV6-1 and J usage is TRBJ2-1; no definite D call. Germline V lookup: CDR1 MNHNS, CDR2 SASEGT. Trimming stripped 1 base from V and 13 bases from J, with 14 bases between. This CDR3 has 13 amino acids. CDR3 region: CASSEGGASPQFF. CDR3 DNA: TGTGCCAGCAGTGAAGGAGGTGCCAGCCCACAGTTCTTC.

The rearrangement uses TRBV9 and TRBJ2-3, with 9 bases matching TRBD1. Germline V lookup: CDR1 SGDLS, CDR2 YYNGEE. The V gene end was trimmed by 4 bases and the J gene end by 3 bases; junction bases not matched to a gene: 3. This CDR3 is built from 14 residues. The chain's CDR3 is CASSPGTGTDTQYF. CDR3 bases: TGTGCCAGCAGCCCCGGGACAGGGACAGATACGCAGTATTTT.

This clone has a handful of counts. The gene calls are TRBV4-2 and TRBJ2-1; 13 bases agree with TRBD2. The CDR3 covers 15 residues. The V segment lost 3 bases and the J segment 6 bases; nucleotides outside the gene matches: 2. The germline V gene has CDR1 LGHNA and CDR2 YNFKEQ. For the CDR3, the DNA is TGTGCCAGCAGCCATACTAGCGGGAGGGGCAATGAGCAGTTCTTC. It specifies CASSHTSGRGNEQFF.

The chain links TRBV27 to TRBJ1-1; possibly TRBD1 for D (5 bases). CDR3 length equals 13 residues. V gave up 7 bases and J gave up 13 bases, with 22 bases separating them. Germline V gene lookup returns CDR1 MNHEY and CDR2 SMNVEV (reference sequence). The CDR3 sequence: CASNKGSPLNGFF. CDR3 nucleotide sequence: TGTGCCAGCAACAAGGGGTCTCCCCTAAATGGTTTCTTT.

As DNA, the CDR3 is TGTGCCAGCAGTTGGGCGGGAGGGTTTATCGGCTACACCTTC. Translating it yields CASSWAGGFIGYTF. The chain uses TRBV27 and TRBJ1-2; D unclear. Trimming removed 4 bases from V and 8 bases from J, with 17 bases in between. CDR1 MNHEY and CDR2 SMNVEV come from the germline V gene (reference sequence). The CDR3 loop spans 14 amino acids.

The chain has TRBV19 and TRBJ2-7; 9 positions agree with TRBD1. Germline lookup yields CDR1 LNHDA and CDR2 SQIVND (reference sequence). This CDR3 is 17 amino acids long. J lost 6 bases, V lost 5 bases, and 17 bases had no gene match. CDR3 sequence (DNA): TGTGCCAGTAGTCCCGCCGCGTACAGGGGGCAGGGGGTCGAGCAGTACTTC. As protein: CASSPAAYRGQGVEQYF.

The genes are TRBV9 and TRBJ2-7; 12 nucleotides agree with TRBD1. In germline, CDR1 is SGDLS, CDR2 YYNGEE. CDR3 length: 15 residues. Germline trimming cut 3 bases from V and 7 bases from J; bases unmatched to any gene: 8. Here the CDR3 DNA reads TGTGCCAGCAGCGCCGGGGACAGGGGGCGGAGGGAGCAGTACTTC. The encoded protein is CASSAGDRGRREQYF.

This clone has only one observation. The chain carries TRBV25-1 and TRBJ2-5, with TRBD1 as a possible D gene (5 bases). Germline V gives CDR1 MGHDK, CDR2 SYGVNS. CDR3 length: 14 amino acids. Trimming removed 4 bases at V and 4 bases at J, with 13 bases between. The CDR3 protein is CASSVHRYTETQYF. CDR3 in DNA: TGTGCCAGCAGTGTCCACAGGTACACAGAGACCCAGTACTTC.

This chain uses TRBV27 with TRBJ2-7, with TRBD2 matching 7 bases. The V gene end was trimmed by 0 bases and the J gene end by 2 bases; junction bases not matched to a gene: 7. The CDR3 extends over 16 amino acids. Per germline, CDR1 MNHEY and CDR2 SMNVEV (reference sequence). CDR3 in DNA: TGTGCCAGCAGTTTATCGCTGGGGAGGGATCCCTACGAGCAGTACTTC. Amino acid sequence: CASSLSLGRDPYEQYF.

This clone has a handful of counts. At one boundary the junction diverges from the germline segment, which might be a read error. The chain uses TRBV23-1 and TRBJ2-6; unclear D gene. TRBV23-1 is treated as an ORF (open reading frame) with a function not yet certain. The CDR3 has 10 amino acids. For the CDR3, the DNA is TGTCGCTCTGGGGCCAACGTCCTGACTTTC. Its protein is CRSGANVLTF.